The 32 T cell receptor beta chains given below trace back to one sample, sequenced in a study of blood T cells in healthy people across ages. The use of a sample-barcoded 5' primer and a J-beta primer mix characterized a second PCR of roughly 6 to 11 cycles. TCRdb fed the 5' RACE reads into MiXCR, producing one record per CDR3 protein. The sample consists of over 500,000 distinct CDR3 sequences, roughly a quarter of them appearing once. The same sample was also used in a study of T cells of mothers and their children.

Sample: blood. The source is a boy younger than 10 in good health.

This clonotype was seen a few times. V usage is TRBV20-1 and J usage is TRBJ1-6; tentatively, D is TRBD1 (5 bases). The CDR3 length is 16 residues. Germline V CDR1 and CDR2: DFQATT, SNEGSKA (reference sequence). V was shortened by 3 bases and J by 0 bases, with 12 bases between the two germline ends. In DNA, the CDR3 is TGCAGTGCTAGGGGGCGGGATAGCTCCTATAATTCACCCCTCCACTTT. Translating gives CSARGRDSSYNSPLHF.

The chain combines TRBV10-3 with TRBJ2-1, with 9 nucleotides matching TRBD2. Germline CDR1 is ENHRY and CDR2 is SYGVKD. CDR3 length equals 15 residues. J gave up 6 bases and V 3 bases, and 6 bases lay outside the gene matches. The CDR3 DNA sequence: TGTGCCATCAGTGACTCGGGACTAGCTTCCAATGAGCAGTTCTTC. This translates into CAISDSGLASNEQFF.

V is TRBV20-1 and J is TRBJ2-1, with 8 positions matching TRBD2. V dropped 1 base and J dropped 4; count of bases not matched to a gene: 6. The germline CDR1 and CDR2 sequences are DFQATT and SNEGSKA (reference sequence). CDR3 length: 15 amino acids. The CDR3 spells CSARASGRWYNEQFF. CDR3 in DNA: TGCAGTGCTAGAGCCAGCGGGAGATGGTACAATGAGCAGTTCTTC.

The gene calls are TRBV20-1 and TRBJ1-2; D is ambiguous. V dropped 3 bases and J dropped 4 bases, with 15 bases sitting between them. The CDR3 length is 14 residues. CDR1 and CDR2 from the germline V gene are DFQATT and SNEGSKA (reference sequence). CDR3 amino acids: CSASQATALYGYTF. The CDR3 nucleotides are TGCAGTGCTAGCCAGGCCACCGCACTCTATGGCTACACCTTC.

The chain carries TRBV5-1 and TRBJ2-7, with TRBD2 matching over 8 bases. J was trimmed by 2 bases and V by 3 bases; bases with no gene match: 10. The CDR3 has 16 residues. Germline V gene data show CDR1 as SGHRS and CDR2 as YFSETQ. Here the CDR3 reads CASSYDSRGGTYEQYF. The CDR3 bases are TGCGCCAGCAGCTATGACTCTCGGGGGGGCACCTACGAGCAGTACTTC.

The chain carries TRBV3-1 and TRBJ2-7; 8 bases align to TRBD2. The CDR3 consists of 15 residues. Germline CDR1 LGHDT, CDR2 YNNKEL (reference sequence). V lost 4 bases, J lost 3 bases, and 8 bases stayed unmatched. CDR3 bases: TGTGCCAGCAGCCGCACTCGGGGGGGCCTCTACGAGCAGTACTTC. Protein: CASSRTRGGLYEQYF.

CDR3 in DNA: TGTGCCATCAGGGGACAGGCAGGGTTGAACACTGAAGCTTTCTTT. Residues: CAIRGQAGLNTEAFF. The chain combines TRBV10-3 with TRBJ1-1; 8 positions match TRBD1. This CDR3 contains 15 residues. After removal of 6 bases from V and 0 bases from J, the junction contained 6 bases not matched to a gene. The germline V gene has CDR1 ENHRY and CDR2 SYGVKD.

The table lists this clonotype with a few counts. CDR3: CASSPTGAWTSGLETQYF. DNA of the CDR3: TGTGCCAGCAGCCCTACAGGGGCGTGGACTAGCGGTCTGGAGACCCAGTACTTC. The chain has TRBV11-2 and TRBJ2-5; 10 bases are shared with TRBD2. In germline, CDR1 is SGHAT, CDR2 FQNNGV. CDR3 size: 18 residues. Losses at the gene ends were 5 bases for V and 5 bases for J; bases not matched to a gene: 17. Full variable domain (outside the CDR3, taken from reference TRBV11-2 and TRBJ2-5): EAGVAQSPRYKIIEKRQSVAFWCNPISGHATLYWYQQILGQGPKLLIQFQNNGVVDDSQLPKDRFSAERLKGVDSTLKIQPAKLEDSAVYLCASSPTGAWTSGLETQYFGPGTRLLVL.

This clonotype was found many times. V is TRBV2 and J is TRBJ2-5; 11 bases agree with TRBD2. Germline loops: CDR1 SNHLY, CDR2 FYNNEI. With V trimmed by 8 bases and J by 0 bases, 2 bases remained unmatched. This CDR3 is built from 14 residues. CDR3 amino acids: CASQLAGDQETQYF. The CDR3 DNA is TGTGCCAGCCAACTAGCGGGAGACCAAGAGACCCAGTACTTC.

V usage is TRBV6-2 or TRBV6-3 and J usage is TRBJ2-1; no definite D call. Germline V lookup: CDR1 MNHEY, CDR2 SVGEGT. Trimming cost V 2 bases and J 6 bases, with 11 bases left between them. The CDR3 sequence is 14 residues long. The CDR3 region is CASSYPASSNEQFF. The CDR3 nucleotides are TGTGCCAGCAGTTACCCGGCCAGTTCCAATGAGCAGTTCTTC.

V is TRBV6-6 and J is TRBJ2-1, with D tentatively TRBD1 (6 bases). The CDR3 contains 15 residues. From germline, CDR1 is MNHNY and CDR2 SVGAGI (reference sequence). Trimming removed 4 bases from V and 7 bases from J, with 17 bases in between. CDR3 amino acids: CASSLVAGARNEQFF. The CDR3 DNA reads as TGTGCCAGCAGTTTAGTGGCAGGGGCTCGTAATGAGCAGTTCTTC.

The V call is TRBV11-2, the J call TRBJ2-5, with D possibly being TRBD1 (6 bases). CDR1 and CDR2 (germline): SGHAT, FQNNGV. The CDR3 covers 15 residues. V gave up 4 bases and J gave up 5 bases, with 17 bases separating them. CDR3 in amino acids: CASSSRQAPRETQYF. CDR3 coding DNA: TGTGCCAGCAGCTCCAGACAGGCCCCCCGGGAGACCCAGTACTTC.

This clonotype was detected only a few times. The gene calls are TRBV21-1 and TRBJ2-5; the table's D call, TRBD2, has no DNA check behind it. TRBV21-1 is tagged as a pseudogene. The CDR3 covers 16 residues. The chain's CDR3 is CASSGRLAEYQETQYF. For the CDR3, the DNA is TGTGCCAGCAGCGGACGACTAGCGGAGTACCAAGAGACCCAGTACTTC.

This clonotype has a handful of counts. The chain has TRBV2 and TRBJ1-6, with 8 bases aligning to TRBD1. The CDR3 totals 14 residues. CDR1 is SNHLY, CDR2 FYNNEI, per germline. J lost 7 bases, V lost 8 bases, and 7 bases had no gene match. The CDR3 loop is CASGQGTLNSPLHF. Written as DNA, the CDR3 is TGTGCCAGCGGACAGGGTACTTTAAATTCACCCCTCCACTTT.

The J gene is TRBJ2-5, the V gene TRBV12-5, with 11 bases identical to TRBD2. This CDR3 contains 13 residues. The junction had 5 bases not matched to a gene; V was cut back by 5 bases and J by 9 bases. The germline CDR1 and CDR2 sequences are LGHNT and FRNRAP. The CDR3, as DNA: TGTGCTAGTGGTGGGACTAGCGGCACCTCCCAGTACTTC. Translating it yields CASGGTSGTSQYF. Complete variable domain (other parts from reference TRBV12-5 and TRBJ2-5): DARVTQTPRHKVTEMGQEVTMRCQPILGHNTVFWYRQTMMQGLELLAYFRNRAPLDDSGMPKDRFSAEMPDATLATLKIQPSEPRDSAVYFCASGGTSGTSQYFGPGTRLLVL.

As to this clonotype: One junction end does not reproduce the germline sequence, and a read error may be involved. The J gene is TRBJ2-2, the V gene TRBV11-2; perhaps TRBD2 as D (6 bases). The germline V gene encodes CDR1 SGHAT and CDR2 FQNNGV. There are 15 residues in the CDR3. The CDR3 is CASSYDGGWVGELLF. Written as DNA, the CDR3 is TGTGCCAGCAGCTACGATGGAGGGTGGGTCGGGGAGCTGCTTTTT.

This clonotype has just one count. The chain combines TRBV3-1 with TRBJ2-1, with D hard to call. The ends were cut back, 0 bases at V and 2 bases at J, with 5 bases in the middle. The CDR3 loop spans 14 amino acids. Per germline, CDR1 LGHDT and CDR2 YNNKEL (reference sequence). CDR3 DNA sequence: TGTGCCAGCAGCCAAGACATAACCTACAATGAGCAGTTCTTC. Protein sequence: CASSQDITYNEQFF.

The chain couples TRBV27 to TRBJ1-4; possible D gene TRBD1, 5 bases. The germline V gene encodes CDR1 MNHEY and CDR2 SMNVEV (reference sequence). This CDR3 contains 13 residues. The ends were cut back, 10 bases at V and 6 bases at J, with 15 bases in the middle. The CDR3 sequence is CATSGGSDEKLFF. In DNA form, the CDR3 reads TGTGCCACGTCTGGGGGAAGCGATGAAAAACTGTTTTTT.

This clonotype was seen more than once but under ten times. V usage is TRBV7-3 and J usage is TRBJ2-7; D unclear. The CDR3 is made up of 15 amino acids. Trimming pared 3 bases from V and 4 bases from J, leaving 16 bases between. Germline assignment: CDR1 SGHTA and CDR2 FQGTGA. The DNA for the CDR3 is TGTGCCAGCAGCTTTGTCCGAGGAGAGTTTTACGAGCAGTACTTC. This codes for CASSFVRGEFYEQYF.

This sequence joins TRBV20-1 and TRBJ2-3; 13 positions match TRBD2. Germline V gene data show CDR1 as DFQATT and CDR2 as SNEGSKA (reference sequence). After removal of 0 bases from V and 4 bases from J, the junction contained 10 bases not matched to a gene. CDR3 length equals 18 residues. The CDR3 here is CSARDGTSGVYQSDTQYF. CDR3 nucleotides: TGCAGTGCTAGAGATGGGACTAGCGGGGTATACCAATCAGATACGCAGTATTTT.

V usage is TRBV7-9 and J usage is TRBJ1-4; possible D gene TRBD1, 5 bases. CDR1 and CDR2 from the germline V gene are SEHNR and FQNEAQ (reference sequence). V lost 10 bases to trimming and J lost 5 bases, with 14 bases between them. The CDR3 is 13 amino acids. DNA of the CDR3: TGTGCCACTACAACCAGGGACAATGAAAAACTGTTTTTT. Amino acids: CATTTRDNEKLFF.

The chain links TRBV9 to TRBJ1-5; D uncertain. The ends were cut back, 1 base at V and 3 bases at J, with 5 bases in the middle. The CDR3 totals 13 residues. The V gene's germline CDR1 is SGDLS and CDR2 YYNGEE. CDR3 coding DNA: TGTGCCAGCAGCGTACAGGACAATCAGCCCCAGCATTTT. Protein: CASSVQDNQPQHF.

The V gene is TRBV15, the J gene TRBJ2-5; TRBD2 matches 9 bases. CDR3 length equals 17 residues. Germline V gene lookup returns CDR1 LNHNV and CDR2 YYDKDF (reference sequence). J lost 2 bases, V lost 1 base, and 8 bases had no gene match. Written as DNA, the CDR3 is TGTGCCACCAGCAGAGCTCCGGCTAGCGGGGAGCAAGAGACCCAGTACTTC. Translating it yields CATSRAPASGEQETQYF.

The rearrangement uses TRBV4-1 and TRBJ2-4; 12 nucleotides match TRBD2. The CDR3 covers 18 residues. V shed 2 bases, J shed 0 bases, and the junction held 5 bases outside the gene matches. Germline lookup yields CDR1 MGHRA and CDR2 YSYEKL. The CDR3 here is CASSQLAGGILAKNIQYF. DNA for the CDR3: TGCGCCAGCAGCCAACTAGCGGGAGGGATACTAGCCAAAAACATTCAGTACTTC.

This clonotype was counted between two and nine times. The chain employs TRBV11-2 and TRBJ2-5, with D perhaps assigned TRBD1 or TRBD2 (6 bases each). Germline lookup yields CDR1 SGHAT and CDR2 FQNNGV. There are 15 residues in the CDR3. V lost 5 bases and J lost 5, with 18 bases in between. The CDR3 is CASSPGATKRETQYF. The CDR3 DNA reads TGTGCCAGCAGCCCGGGGGCCACCAAGAGGGAGACCCAGTACTTC. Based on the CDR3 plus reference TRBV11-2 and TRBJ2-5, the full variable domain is EAGVAQSPRYKIIEKRQSVAFWCNPISGHATLYWYQQILGQGPKLLIQFQNNGVVDDSQLPKDRFSAERLKGVDSTLKIQPAKLEDSAVYLCASSPGATKRETQYFGPGTRLLVL.

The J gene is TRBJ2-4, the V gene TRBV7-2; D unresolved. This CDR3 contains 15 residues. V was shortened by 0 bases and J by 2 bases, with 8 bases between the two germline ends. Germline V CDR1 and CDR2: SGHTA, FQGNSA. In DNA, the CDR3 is TGTGCCAGCAGCTTAGCGCTGGGGTCCAAAAACATTCAGTACTTC. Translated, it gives CASSLALGSKNIQYF.

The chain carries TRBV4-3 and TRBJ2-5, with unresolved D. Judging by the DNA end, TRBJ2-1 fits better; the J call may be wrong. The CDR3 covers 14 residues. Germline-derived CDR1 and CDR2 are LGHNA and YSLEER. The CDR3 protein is CASSQDGGLNEQFF. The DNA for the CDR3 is TGCGCCAGCAGCCAAGATGGCGGCTTGAATGAGCAGTTCTTC.

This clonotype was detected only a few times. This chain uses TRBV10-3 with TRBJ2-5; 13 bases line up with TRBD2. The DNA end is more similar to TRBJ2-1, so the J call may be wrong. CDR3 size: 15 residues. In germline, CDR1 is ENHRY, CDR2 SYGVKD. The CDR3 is CAISDWTSGSSEQFF. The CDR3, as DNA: TGTGCCATCAGTGATTGGACTAGCGGGAGTTCTGAGCAGTTCTTC.

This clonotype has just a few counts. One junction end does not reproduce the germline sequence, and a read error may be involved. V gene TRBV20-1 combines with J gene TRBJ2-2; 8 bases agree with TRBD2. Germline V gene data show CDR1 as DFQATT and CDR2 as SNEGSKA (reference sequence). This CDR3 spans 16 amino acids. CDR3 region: CSAMGLAGTNTGELLF. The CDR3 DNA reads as TGCAGTGCTATGGGTTTAGCGGGGACGAACACCGGGGAGCTGCTTTTT.

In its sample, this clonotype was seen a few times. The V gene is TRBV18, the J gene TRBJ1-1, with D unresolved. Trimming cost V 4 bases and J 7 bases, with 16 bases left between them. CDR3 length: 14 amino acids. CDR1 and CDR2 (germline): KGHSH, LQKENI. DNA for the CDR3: TGTGCCAGCTCACAGGGCGTGGGAGGGAGTGAAGCTTTCTTT. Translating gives CASSQGVGGSEAFF.

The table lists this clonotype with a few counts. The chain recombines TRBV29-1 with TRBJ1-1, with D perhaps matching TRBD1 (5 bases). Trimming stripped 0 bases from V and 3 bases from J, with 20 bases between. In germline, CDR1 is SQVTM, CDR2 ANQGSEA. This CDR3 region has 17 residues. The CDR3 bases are TGCAGCGTTGAAGATTATAGCGGGGACCTACTGGACACTGAAGCTTTCTTT. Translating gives CSVEDYSGDLLDTEAFF.

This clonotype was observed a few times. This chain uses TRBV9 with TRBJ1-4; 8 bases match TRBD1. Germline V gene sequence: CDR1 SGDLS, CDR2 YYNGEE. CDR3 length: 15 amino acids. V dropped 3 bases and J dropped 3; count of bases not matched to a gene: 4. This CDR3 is CASSATGVANEKLFF. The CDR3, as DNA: TGTGCCAGCAGCGCGACAGGGGTCGCTAATGAAAAACTGTTTTTT.